Here is one T cell receptor (beta chain) with its context. A few counts support this clone. No qualities accompany the bases; no much larger clone lies one base away. These data originate in a study of tacrolimus-resistant gene-edited T cells for transplant recipients (dated by TCRdb to about 2020). Some background on the complete study: Clonality and the number of clones in expanded FKBP12 knockout CMV-specific T cell products were compared with those in unedited CMV-specific T cell products using TCRbeta sequencing. Repertoire sequencing was done as a safety check to rule out transformation-driven clonal outgrowth after gene editing. Sequencing was performed for two donors, with one unedited and one FKBP12 knockout CMV-specific T cell product contributed by each donor.

Results the study describes overall, beyond this receptor: Comparable clonality, top-10 clone read coverage, and total clone numbers were found for knockout and unedited products. According to the authors' conclusion, gene editing neither drastically skewed the TCRbeta repertoire nor caused excessive clonal expansion. The repertoire comparisons shown in Figure 5 rested on n = 2. Repertoires from different donors showed no Morisita similarity, whereas knockout and unedited products from the same donor showed high similarity.

From the cysteine through the phenylalanine, the CDR3 covers 11 amino acids. Only CDR3 DNA remains: 33 bases, in frame from the first base. Per the germline V gene (reference sequence), GTSNPN is the CDR1 and SVGIG is the CDR2. A distance of 6 bases separates the germline ends of V and J, which lose 0 bases and 6 bases respectively. Genomic DNA was used for TCRbeta sequencing through the immunoSEQ service. Processing in the source paper ran as follows. Using immunoSEQ ANALYZER 3.0, the repertoires were analyzed for Morisita similarity, clonality, top-10 clone coverage and total clone counts. Clonality was scaled such that a value of 1 indicated a monoclonal product and lower values indicated more diverse products. TCRdb took this table from immuneACCESS and kept in-frame rearrangements with V and J called. Such tables lack part of the clones; where checked against another copy, unresolved V genes explain under half of the gap, and the rest is unexplained. D and trimming were read from the DNA, whereas the V and J calls and clone size are those reported in that table. This sample lists 650 to 800 clones; about 50% were detected once. In total, the top ten clones hold approximately 88% of the sample.

Before enrichment with an IFNgamma secretion assay kit, PBMCs were stimulated for about 6 hours using overlapping CMV pp65 and IE-1 peptide pools. Unmodified control products were expanded in parallel without undergoing electroporation. After enrichment, the CMV-specific T cells were expanded in culture with recombinant human IL-7 and IL-15. Before being cryopreserved, the T cell products spent 21 days in culture. CMV-specific T cells were enriched from PBMCs by IFNgamma secretion after activation. The sequence is built from TRBV30 and TRBJ2-7; the D gene identity is not certain. The clonotype comes from a human donor in good health, a blood donor. Material for sequencing was a CMV-specific product grown in culture. Interpreted using the paper, the cell subset or site label stands for: expanded CMV-specific T cell product isolated by IFNgamma secretion after CMV peptide stimulation. This receptor has the CDR3 CAWSVQVEQYF. Here is the DNA: TGTGCCTGGAGTGTACAAGTCGAGCAGTACTTC.